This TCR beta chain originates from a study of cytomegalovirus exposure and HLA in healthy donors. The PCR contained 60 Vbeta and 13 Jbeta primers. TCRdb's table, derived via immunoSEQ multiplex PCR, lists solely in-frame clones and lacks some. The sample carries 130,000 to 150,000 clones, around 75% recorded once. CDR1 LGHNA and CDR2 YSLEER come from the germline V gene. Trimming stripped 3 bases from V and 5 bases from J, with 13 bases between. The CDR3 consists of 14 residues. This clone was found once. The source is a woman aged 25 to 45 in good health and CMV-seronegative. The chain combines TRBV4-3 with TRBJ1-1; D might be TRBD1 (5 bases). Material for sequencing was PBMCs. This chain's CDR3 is CASSQGRGRTEAFF. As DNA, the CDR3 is TGCGCCAGCAGCCAGGGGCGCGGCAGAACTGAAGCTTTCTTT.